Listed below are T cell receptor beta chains from one sample, sequenced in a study of shared clonotypes between healthy human individuals. Libraries were prepared by immunoSEQ multiplex PCR; TCRdb keeps only in-frame clonotypes and omits some of them. The data contain 530,000 or so clones, about 79% of them singletons. The sample consisted of PBMCs. The receptors originated from a woman in her thirties or forties in good health. Some clones in this sample may be carry-over from other donors' samples. Each CDR3 is given with its conserved first and last residue. D genes are given only for firm matches. Clone size is shown for a subset of rows, as once, few, many or a class of expanded clone.

- | - | 13 | TRBJ2-3 | TRBV7-9 | TGTGCCAGCAGCGGGAGTGGGGGAGATACGCAGTATTTT | CASSGSGGDTQYF
- | once | 13 | TRBJ1-1 | TRBV27 | TGTGCCAGCAGTTTTGGTCAGAACACTGAAGCTTTCTTT | CASSFGQNTEAFF
- | - | 14 | TRBJ2-3 | TRBV18 | TGTGCCAGCTCACCACCGACGGTTTTGGATACGCAGTATTTT | CASSPPTVLDTQYF
- | - | 14 | TRBJ2-1 | TRBV6-1 | TGTGCCAGCAGTGAGGGAATTCTCTACAATGAGCAGTTCTTC | CASSEGILYNEQFF
TRBD2 | - | 15 | TRBJ2-7 | TRBV18 | TGTGCCAGCTCACCTGTAGCGGGAGGGCCACACGAGCAGTACTTC | CASSPVAGGPHEQYF
- | - | 13 | TRBJ2-7 | TRBV7-2 | TGTGCCAGCAGCTTAGATGGCGGGACCCGGAGGTACTTC | CASSLDGGTRRYF
TRBD1 | - | 15 | TRBJ2-2 | TRBV27 | TGTGCCAGCAGTTTTGGCAGGGGGCGCATCGGGGAGCTGTTTTTT | CASSFGRGRIGELFF
- | - | 15 | TRBJ1-5 | TRBV6-1 | TGTGCCAGCAATCTGAATTTAGCGGGCAATCAGCCCCAGCATTTT | CASNLNLAGNQPQHF
- | - | 12 | TRBJ2-7 | TRBV5-1 | TGCGCCAGCAGCTTGAACTTCTACGAGCAGTACTTC | CASSLNFYEQYF
TRBD2 | - | 14 | TRBJ2-1 | TRBV29-1 | TGCAGCGTTTCACTAGCGGGAGTTGTAAATGAGCAGTTCTTC | CSVSLAGVVNEQFF
TRBD2 | - | 14 | TRBJ2-3 | TRBV7-2 | TGTGCCAGCAGCCCCGGACTAGAGACAGATACGCAGTATTTT | CASSPGLETDTQYF
- | - | 17 | TRBJ2-6 | TRBV28 | TGTGCCAGCTACGGGGGCAGTGCCTCCTCTGGGGCCAACGTCCTGACTTTC | CASYGGSASSGANVLTF
- | - | 14 | TRBJ2-3 | TRBV2 | TGTGCCAGCAGTGTTCGGCAGAGCACAGATACGCAGTATTTT | CASSVRQSTDTQYF
- | - | 13 | TRBJ1-1 | TRBV11-2 | TGTGCCAGCAGCTCTCAGGGGAACACTGAAGCTTTCTTT | CASSSQGNTEAFF
TRBD2 | - | 17 | TRBJ2-1 | TRBV7-2 | TGTGCCAGCAGCCCCAGCCCTAGTCTAGCGGAGTACAATGAGCAGTTCTTC | CASSPSPSLAEYNEQFF
- | - | 12 | TRBJ1-3 | TRBV30 | TGTGCCTGGACGTCCTCTGGAAACACCATATATTTT | CAWTSSGNTIYF
- | - | 14 | TRBJ2-7 | TRBV7-9 | TGTGCCAGCAGCTTATCGGAAGATTCCTACGAGCAGTACTTC | CASSLSEDSYEQYF
- | - | 14 | TRBJ2-1 | TRBV6-1 | TGTGCCAGCAGTGAAGGACAGCCGGCAGCTAAGCAGTTCTTC | CASSEGQPAAKQFF
- | - | 15 | TRBJ1-5 | TRBV2 | TGTGCCAGCAGCTTTACAGGATATAGCAATCAGCCCCAGCATTTT | CASSFTGYSNQPQHF
- | - | 14 | TRBJ1-1 | TRBV2 | TGTGCCAGCAGTGAACTCCCGGGGGGTACTGAAGCTTTCTTT | CASSELPGGTEAFF
TRBD1 | - | 15 | TRBJ1-1 | TRBV18 | TGTGCCAGCTCACCACCTAGACAGGGGGCACCTGAAGCTTTCTTT | CASSPPRQGAPEAFF
- | - | 14 | TRBJ2-7 | TRBV19 | TGTGCCAGTAGTATAGGAGGGTTCGACTACGAGCAGTACTTC | CASSIGGFDYEQYF
- | - | 18 | TRBJ1-3 | TRBV7-8 | TGTGCCAGCAGCTTAGCGGGCCGATCACCGAGCTCTGGAAACACCATATATTTT | CASSLAGRSPSSGNTIYF
TRBD1 | - | 12 | TRBJ1-1 | TRBV19 | TGTGCCAGCAAACAGGGGGGCACTGAAGCTTTCTTT | CASKQGGTEAFF
TRBD1 | - | 16 | TRBJ1-5 | TRBV23-1 | TGCGCCAGCAGTCAAGGGACAGGGGATAGCAATCAGCCCCAGCATTTT | CASSQGTGDSNQPQHF
TRBD1 | - | 14 | TRBJ1-2 | TRBV2 | TGTGCCAGCAGTGCGGCAGGGGGCTACTATGGCTACACCTTC | CASSAAGGYYGYTF
- | - | 17 | TRBJ2-4 | TRBV19 | TGTGCCAGTAGTAGCTACCGGATACCCTTGGGGAAAACCATTCAGTACTTC | CASSSYRIPLGKTIQYF
- | - | 12 | TRBJ2-2 | TRBV7-3 | TGTGCCAGCAGCCCCGGGAGTCGGGAGCTGTTTTTT | CASSPGSRELFF
- | once | 13 | TRBJ2-2 | TRBV27 | TGTGCCAGCAGGCGACAGGATCTCGGGGAGCTGTTTTTT | CASRRQDLGELFF
- | - | 16 | TRBJ2-3 | TRBV18 | TGTGCCAGCTCACCCGGACCTTCCGTCGTCACAGATACGCAGTATTTT | CASSPGPSVVTDTQYF
- | - | 11 | TRBJ2-1 | TRBV7-2 | TGTGCCAGCAGCAGGGACTCCGAGCAGTTCTTC | CASSRDSEQFF
- | - | 15 | TRBJ1-1 | TRBV28 | TGTGCCAGCAGCCCCCCTCGGGGGGTGAACACTGAAGCTTTCTTT | CASSPPRGVNTEAFF
TRBD2 | - | 15 | TRBJ2-5 | TRBV27 | TGTGCCAGCAGTAGGCTAGCGGGAATCGTTGCGACCCAGTACTTC | CASSRLAGIVATQYF